Listed here are 10 T cell receptor beta chains from one sample, sequenced in a study of T cells in Graves' hyperthyroidism and ophthalmopathy. Authors of the study amplified TCR beta CDR3 regions from RNA transcripts. First-round RT-PCR of the TCR CDR3 relied on the HTBI primer set. TCRdb re-derived calls from the multiplex PCR reads in MiXCR, one entry per CDR3 protein. The data hold under 400,000 distinct CDR3 sequences, with 18% observed a single time. The sequenced sample consisted of blood. The receptors here all came from a woman in her fifties or sixties with Graves' hyperthyroidism.

This sequence joins TRBV5-1 and TRBJ1-1; D perhaps matches TRBD1 (5 bases). With 6 bases removed from V and 4 bases from J, the gap between germline ends came to 19 bases. The germline gives CDR1 SGHRS, CDR2 YFSETQ. The CDR3 extends over 15 amino acids. The CDR3 sequence: CASTMGDLSPTEAFF. CDR3 in DNA: TGCGCCAGCACCATGGGGGATTTAAGCCCCACTGAAGCTTTCTTT.

This clonotype was observed many times. Here the CDR3 reads CASSYPGTGGVTQYF. The CDR3 DNA reads as TGTGCCAGCAGTTACCCAGGGACAGGGGGGGTGACCCAGTACTTC. The chain is built from TRBV6-5 and TRBJ2-5; 11 positions agree with TRBD1. The junction had 6 bases not matched to a gene; V was cut back by 2 bases and J by 7 bases. The CDR3 sequence is 15 residues long. Germline values: CDR1 MNHEY, CDR2 SVGAGI.

In its sample, this clonotype was seen a few times. In nucleotides, the CDR3 is TGTGCCAGCAGTCTTCGGACAGTCGAGTTCTATGGCTACACCTTC. Translation: CASSLRTVEFYGYTF. V is TRBV6-1 and J is TRBJ1-2; D is possibly TRBD1 (6 bases). Germline-derived CDR1 and CDR2 are MNHNS and SASEGT. CDR3 length: 15 residues. V was shortened by 5 bases and J by 4 bases, with 17 bases between the two germline ends.

The chain uses TRBV2 and TRBJ2-3, with TRBD2 matching 8 bases. The CDR3 length is 14 residues. V trimming: 7 bases; J trimming: 1 base; junction bases outside the gene matches: 4. The germline V gene has CDR1 SNHLY and CDR2 FYNNEI. CDR3 bases: TGTGCCAGCATCGGACTAGCCCGCACAGATACGCAGTATTTT. It translates to CASIGLARTDTQYF.

V usage is TRBV7-2 and J usage is TRBJ2-5; D gene unclear. Trimming took 3 bases from V and 4 from J, leaving 18 bases between them. Germline lookup yields CDR1 SGHTA and CDR2 FQGNSA. The CDR3 runs to 16 residues. CDR3 loop: CASSLGNSLSGETQYF. DNA for the CDR3: TGTGCCAGCAGCTTGGGCAACAGTCTTTCCGGAGAGACCCAGTACTTC. The entire variable domain, with the rest obtained from reference TRBV7-2 and TRBJ2-5, is as follows: GAGVSQSPSNKVTEKGKDVELRCDPISGHTALYWYRQSLGQGLEFLIYFQGNSAPDKSGLPSDRFSAERTGGSVSTLTIQRTQQEDSAVYLCASSLGNSLSGETQYFGPGTRLLVL.

Many counts were recorded for this clonotype. This sequence joins TRBV11-2 and TRBJ2-5; a weak D match, TRBD2 (7 bases). V gave up 1 base and J gave up 5 bases, with 17 bases separating them. Germline-derived CDR1 and CDR2 are SGHAT and FQNNGV. This CDR3 region has 16 residues. The CDR3 DNA follows: TGTGCCAGCAGCTTAGTAATGGCGGGGGCAGGGGAGACCCAGTACTTC. This translates into CASSLVMAGAGETQYF.

This clonotype was observed a few times. CDR3 residues: CASSVTGPSSGNTIYF. The DNA of the CDR3 is TGTGCCAGCAGTGTCACAGGACCATCCTCTGGAAACACCATATATTTT. V and J are TRBV6-1 and TRBJ1-3; D might be TRBD1 (5 bases). Germline CDR1 and CDR2: MNHNS and SASEGT. This CDR3 is built from 16 residues. The ends were cut back, 4 bases at V and 0 bases at J, with 13 bases in the middle.

V gene TRBV2 combines with J gene TRBJ2-7; unclear D gene. The V and J ends lost 4 bases and 3 bases respectively, with 4 bases between them. The length of the CDR3 is 11 residues. Germline V gene sequence: CDR1 SNHLY, CDR2 FYNNEI. The CDR3 reads CASSGHYEQYF. CDR3 DNA sequence: TGTGCCAGCAGTGGCCACTACGAGCAGTACTTC.

The rearrangement uses TRBV29-1 and TRBJ2-1; D unresolved. CDR3 length: 14 amino acids. Germline-derived CDR1 and CDR2 are SQVTM and ANQGSEA. V was pared by 6 bases and J by 0 bases, with 12 bases between. The CDR3 sequence is CSVADWNSYNEQFF. The CDR3 DNA follows: TGCAGCGTCGCCGACTGGAACTCCTACAATGAGCAGTTCTTC.

In this sample, this clonotype turned up many times. The rearrangement links TRBV27 to TRBJ2-1; D possibly corresponds to TRBD1 (6 bases). V lost 7 bases and J 0 bases, leaving 10 bases between the germline ends. CDR3 length: 14 amino acids. Germline-derived CDR1 and CDR2 are MNHEY and SMNVEV (reference sequence). The DNA for the CDR3 is TGTGCCAGCAAAACAGGGAGCTCCTACAATGAGCAGTTCTTC. It encodes CASKTGSSYNEQFF.